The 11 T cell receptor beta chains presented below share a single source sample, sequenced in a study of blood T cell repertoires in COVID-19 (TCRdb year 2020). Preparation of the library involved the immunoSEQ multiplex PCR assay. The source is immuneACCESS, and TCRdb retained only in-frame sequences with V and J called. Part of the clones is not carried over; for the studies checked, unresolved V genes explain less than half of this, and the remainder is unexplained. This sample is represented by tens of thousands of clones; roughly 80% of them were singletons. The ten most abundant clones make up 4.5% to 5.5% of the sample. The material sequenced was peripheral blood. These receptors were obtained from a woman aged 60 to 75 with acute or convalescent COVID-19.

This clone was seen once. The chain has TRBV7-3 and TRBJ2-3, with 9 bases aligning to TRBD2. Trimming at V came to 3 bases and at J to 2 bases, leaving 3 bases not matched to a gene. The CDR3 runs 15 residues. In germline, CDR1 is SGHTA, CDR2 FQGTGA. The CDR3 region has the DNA TGTGCCAGCAGCTTCCGCGGGGGGGCCACAGATACGCAGTATTTT. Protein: CASSFRGGATDTQYF.

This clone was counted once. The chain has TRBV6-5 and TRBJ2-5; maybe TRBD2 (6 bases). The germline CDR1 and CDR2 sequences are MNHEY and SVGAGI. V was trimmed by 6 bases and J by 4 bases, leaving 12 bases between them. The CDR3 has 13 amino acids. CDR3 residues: CASRVAGGETQYF. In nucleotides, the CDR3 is TGTGCCAGCAGGGTGGCCGGGGGAGAGACCCAGTACTTC.

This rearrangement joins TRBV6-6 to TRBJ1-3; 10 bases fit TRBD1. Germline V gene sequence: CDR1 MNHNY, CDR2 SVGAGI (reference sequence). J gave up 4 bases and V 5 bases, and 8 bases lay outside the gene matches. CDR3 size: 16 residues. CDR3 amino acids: CASSHQGTGVGNTIYF. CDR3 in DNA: TGTGCCAGCAGTCACCAGGGGACAGGGGTCGGAAACACCATATATTTT.

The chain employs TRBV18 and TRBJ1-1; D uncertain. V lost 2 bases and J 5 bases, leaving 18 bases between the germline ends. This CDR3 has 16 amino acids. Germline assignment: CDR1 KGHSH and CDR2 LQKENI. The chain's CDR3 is CASSPSPAEGRTEAFF. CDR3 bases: TGTGCCAGCTCACCAAGCCCCGCCGAAGGGAGGACTGAAGCTTTCTTT.

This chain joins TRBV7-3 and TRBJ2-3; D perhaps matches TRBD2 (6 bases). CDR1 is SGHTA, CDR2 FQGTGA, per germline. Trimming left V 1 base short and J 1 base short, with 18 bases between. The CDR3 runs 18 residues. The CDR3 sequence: CASSLKPQGGYGTDTQYF. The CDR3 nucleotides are TGTGCCAGCAGCTTAAAACCCCAAGGAGGGTACGGCACAGATACGCAGTATTTT.

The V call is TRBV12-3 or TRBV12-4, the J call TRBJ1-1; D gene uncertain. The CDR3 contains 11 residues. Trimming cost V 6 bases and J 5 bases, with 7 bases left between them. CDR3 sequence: CASSSGTEAFF. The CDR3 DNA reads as TGTGCCAGCAGCTCCGGGACTGAAGCTTTCTTT.

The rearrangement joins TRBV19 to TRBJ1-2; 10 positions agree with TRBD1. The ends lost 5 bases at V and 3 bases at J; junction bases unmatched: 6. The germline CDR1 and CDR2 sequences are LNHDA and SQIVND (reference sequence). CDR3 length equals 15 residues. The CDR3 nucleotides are TGTGCCAGTAGTGGGACGACAGGGGGCTACTATGGCTACACCTTC. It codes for CASSGTTGGYYGYTF.

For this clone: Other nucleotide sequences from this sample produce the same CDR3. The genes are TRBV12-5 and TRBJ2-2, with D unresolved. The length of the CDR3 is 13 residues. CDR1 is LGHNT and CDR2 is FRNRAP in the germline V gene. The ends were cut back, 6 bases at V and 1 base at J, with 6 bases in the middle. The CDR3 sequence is CASGAMNTGELFF. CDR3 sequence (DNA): TGTGCTAGTGGGGCCATGAACACCGGGGAGCTGTTTTTT.

CDR3: CAWSVLQGQGEAFF. In DNA form, the CDR3 reads TGTGCCTGGAGTGTCTTGCAGGGGCAGGGGGAAGCTTTCTTT. The V call is TRBV30, the J call TRBJ1-1, with TRBD1 as a possible D gene (6 bases). The CDR3 contains 14 residues. V was shortened by 0 bases and J by 8 bases, with 16 bases between the two germline ends. Per the germline V gene, CDR1 is GTSNPN and CDR2 is SVGIG (reference sequence).

The CDR3 DNA is TGTGCCAGCCGAGGGACAGAACGATACAATGAGCAGTTCTTC. Translation gives CASRGTERYNEQFF. The V call is TRBV25-1, the J call TRBJ2-1; 7 nucleotides align to TRBD1. V lost 8 bases, J lost 4 bases, and 8 bases stayed unmatched. Germline CDR1 reads MGHDK; CDR2 reads SYGVNS. This CDR3 has 14 amino acids.

The CDR3 coding sequence is TGTGCCAGCAGTTTCGGCGGGGCTGAAGCTTTCTTT. The encoded protein is CASSFGGAEAFF. The chain links TRBV6-5 to TRBJ1-1; D uncertain. Germline lookup yields CDR1 MNHEY and CDR2 SVGAGI. The V end was cut by 4 bases, the J end by 6 bases, with 9 bases between. The CDR3 runs to 12 residues.